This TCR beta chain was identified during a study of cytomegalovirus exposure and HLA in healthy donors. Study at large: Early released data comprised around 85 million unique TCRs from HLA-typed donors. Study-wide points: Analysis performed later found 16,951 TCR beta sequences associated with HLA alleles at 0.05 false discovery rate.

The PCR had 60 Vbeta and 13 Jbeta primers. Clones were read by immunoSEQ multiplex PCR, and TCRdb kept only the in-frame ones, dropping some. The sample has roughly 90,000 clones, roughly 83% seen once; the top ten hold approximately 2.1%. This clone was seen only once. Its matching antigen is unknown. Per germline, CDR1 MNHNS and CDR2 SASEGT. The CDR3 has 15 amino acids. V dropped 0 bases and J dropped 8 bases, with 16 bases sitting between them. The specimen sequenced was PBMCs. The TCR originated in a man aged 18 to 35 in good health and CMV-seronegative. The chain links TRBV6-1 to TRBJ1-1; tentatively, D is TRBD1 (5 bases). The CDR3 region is CASSEAVGVRGEAFF. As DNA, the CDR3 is TGTGCCAGCAGTGAAGCGGTGGGGGTTCGGGGGGAAGCTTTCTTT.